This is a list of T cell receptor beta chains from one sample in a study of blood T cell repertoires in COVID-19. The data were produced by immunoSEQ multiplex PCR, yet TCRdb's version contains in-frame clones alone and is incomplete. The sample records approximately 260,000 clones, around nine tenths being singletons. Sequencing was done on a sample of peripheral blood. The receptor set was obtained from a man aged 45-65 years with acute or convalescent COVID-19. The CDR3 runs from the conserved cysteine through the conserved F or W. D genes are given only for firm matches. Size is stated for part of the rows, as once, few or many counts, or as a class when the clone is expanded.

v_gene: TRBV5-5
d_gene: TRBD1
abundance: NA
j_gene: TRBJ1-2
CDR3nt: TGTGCCAGCAGCTTGGGGGGACAGGCCTATGGCTACACCTTC
CDR3aa: CASSLGGQAYGYTF

v_gene: TRBV4-1
d_gene: NA
abundance: NA
j_gene: TRBJ2-7
CDR3nt: TGCGCCAGCAGCCCGCCCAGGGGAACCTACGAGCAGTACTTC
CDR3aa: CASSPPRGTYEQYF

v_gene: TRBV7-3
d_gene: TRBD1
abundance: once
j_gene: TRBJ2-7
CDR3nt: TGTGCCAGCAGCTTACAGGGGGCCTGGGGCTACGAGCAGTACTTC
CDR3aa: CASSLQGAWGYEQYF

v_gene: TRBV18
d_gene: NA
abundance: NA
j_gene: TRBJ1-1
CDR3nt: TGTGCCAGCTCACCATCTAATCCAGGGGCTGGGGCTGAAGCTTTCTTT
CDR3aa: CASSPSNPGAGAEAFF

v_gene: TRBV6-2/TRBV6-3
d_gene: TRBD2
abundance: NA
j_gene: TRBJ2-5
CDR3nt: TGTGCCAGCAGTCGGGGGGGCCCAAAGACCCAGTACTTC
CDR3aa: CASSRGGPKTQYF

v_gene: TRBV30
d_gene: NA
abundance: NA
j_gene: TRBJ2-1
CDR3nt: TGTGCCTGGAGTGGAGGGGGGGGGCCGAAAAATGAGCAGTTCTTC
CDR3aa: CAWSGGGGPKNEQFF

v_gene: TRBV30
d_gene: NA
abundance: NA
j_gene: TRBJ1-2
CDR3nt: TGTGCCTGGACCCTGGCGGGAATCTATGGCTACACCTTC
CDR3aa: CAWTLAGIYGYTF

v_gene: TRBV3-1/TRBV3-2
d_gene: TRBD1
abundance: NA
j_gene: TRBJ1-1
CDR3nt: TGTGCCAGCAGCCAAGTTCCCGGGACAGTACACACTGAAGCTTTCTTT
CDR3aa: CASSQVPGTVHTEAFF

v_gene: TRBV5-1
d_gene: TRBD2
abundance: NA
j_gene: TRBJ2-1
CDR3nt: TGCGCCAGCCTACCCGGGACTAGCGGCCTCTACAATGAGCAGTTCTTC
CDR3aa: CASLPGTSGLYNEQFF

v_gene: TRBV5-8
d_gene: NA
abundance: NA
j_gene: TRBJ1-4
CDR3nt: TGTGCCAGCAGCTGGATTGCGGGACTAGGAACTAATGAAAAACTGTTTTTT
CDR3aa: CASSWIAGLGTNEKLFF

v_gene: TRBV9
d_gene: NA
abundance: NA
j_gene: TRBJ2-2
CDR3nt: TGTGCCAGCATGAAGTCTCCTACGAACACCGGGGAGCTGTTTTTT
CDR3aa: CASMKSPTNTGELFF

v_gene: TRBV4-2
d_gene: NA
abundance: NA
j_gene: TRBJ1-6
CDR3nt: TGTGCCAGCAGCCTTCCCCGGGGGTACGGTAATTCACCCCTCCACTTT
CDR3aa: CASSLPRGYGNSPLHF

v_gene: TRBV9
d_gene: TRBD2
abundance: NA
j_gene: TRBJ2-1
CDR3nt: TGTGCCAGCAGCGTAGTGAGCGGGGTGGGCAATGAGCAGTTCTTC
CDR3aa: CASSVVSGVGNEQFF

v_gene: TRBV3-1/TRBV3-2
d_gene: TRBD1
abundance: NA
j_gene: TRBJ1-1
CDR3nt: TGTGCCAGCAGCCCTACAGGGGGCCGGGGGGAAGCTTTCTTT
CDR3aa: CASSPTGGRGEAFF

v_gene: TRBV3-1/TRBV3-2
d_gene: NA
abundance: NA
j_gene: TRBJ1-3
CDR3nt: TGTGCCAGCAGCCAAGTGGGAGGGTCTGGAAACACCATATATTTT
CDR3aa: CASSQVGGSGNTIYF

v_gene: TRBV21-1
d_gene: NA
abundance: once
j_gene: TRBJ2-7
CDR3nt: TGTGCCAGCAGCAACAGCGGGGGGGGAAACGAGCAGTACTTC
CDR3aa: CASSNSGGGNEQYF

v_gene: TRBV7-2
d_gene: NA
abundance: NA
j_gene: TRBJ1-2
CDR3nt: TGTGCCAGCAGCGCGGACTATGGCTACACCTTC
CDR3aa: CASSADYGYTF

v_gene: TRBV4-2
d_gene: TRBD1
abundance: NA
j_gene: TRBJ1-4
CDR3nt: TGTGCCAGCAGCCAGGCTCAGGGGGCGGGTGAAAAACTGTTTTTT
CDR3aa: CASSQAQGAGEKLFF

v_gene: TRBV27
d_gene: NA
abundance: once
j_gene: TRBJ1-4
CDR3nt: TGTGCCAGCGGCCCAGGGCCCGGCTTTGAAAAACTGTTTTTT
CDR3aa: CASGPGPGFEKLFF

v_gene: TRBV27
d_gene: TRBD1
abundance: NA
j_gene: TRBJ1-1
CDR3nt: TGTGCCACGGTTTCCGACAGGGAGGTCACTGAAGCTTTCTTT
CDR3aa: CATVSDREVTEAFF

v_gene: TRBV2
d_gene: NA
abundance: NA
j_gene: TRBJ1-6
CDR3nt: TGTGCCAGCAGCTTTCAGGGGTTGGATAATTCACCCCTCCACTTT
CDR3aa: CASSFQGLDNSPLHF

v_gene: TRBV25-1
d_gene: NA
abundance: NA
j_gene: TRBJ2-3
CDR3nt: NA
CDR3aa: CASSILGTGTGDTQYF

v_gene: TRBV15
d_gene: NA
abundance: NA
j_gene: TRBJ2-4
CDR3nt: TGTGCCACCAGCAGAGTATACAACGCCGGGGTGGCCAAAAACATTCAGTACTTC
CDR3aa: CATSRVYNAGVAKNIQYF

v_gene: TRBV5-6
d_gene: NA
abundance: NA
j_gene: TRBJ1-2
CDR3nt: TGTGCCAGCAGCTTGGAAGGGGTAGCTAACTATGGCTACACCTTC
CDR3aa: CASSLEGVANYGYTF

v_gene: TRBV15
d_gene: NA
abundance: NA
j_gene: TRBJ1-5
CDR3nt: TGTGCCACCAGCGGTCCCAGGGGAATTGGCAATCAGCCCCAGCATTTT
CDR3aa: CATSGPRGIGNQPQHF

v_gene: TRBV15
d_gene: NA
abundance: NA
j_gene: TRBJ1-3
CDR3nt: TGTGCCACCAGCAGAACCCCCTCACAGGGAAACACCATATATTTT
CDR3aa: CATSRTPSQGNTIYF

v_gene: TRBV5-8
d_gene: NA
abundance: NA
j_gene: TRBJ1-2
CDR3nt: TGTGCCAGCAGCTCGGGACTTAACTATGGCTACACCTTC
CDR3aa: CASSSGLNYGYTF

v_gene: TRBV19
d_gene: TRBD1
abundance: NA
j_gene: TRBJ1-2
CDR3nt: TGTGCCAGTAGTTCGGGACAGAACCACGTTTCTATCTATGGCTACACCTTC
CDR3aa: CASSSGQNHVSIYGYTF

v_gene: TRBV5-5
d_gene: NA
abundance: NA
j_gene: TRBJ1-1
CDR3nt: TGTGCCAGCAGCCCGGATTGGGGGCGAACTGAAGCTTTCTTT
CDR3aa: CASSPDWGRTEAFF

v_gene: TRBV12-3/TRBV12-4
d_gene: NA
abundance: NA
j_gene: TRBJ1-6
CDR3nt: TGTGCCAGCAGTTTCACAGGGCCTTCACCCCTCCACTTT
CDR3aa: CASSFTGPSPLHF

v_gene: TRBV6-1
d_gene: TRBD1
abundance: NA
j_gene: TRBJ1-1
CDR3nt: TGTGCCAGCAGTGAGCAGGGACAGGGGAACACTGAAGCTTTCTTT
CDR3aa: CASSEQGQGNTEAFF

v_gene: TRBV5-1
d_gene: NA
abundance: few
j_gene: TRBJ1-1
CDR3nt: TGCGCCAGCAGCTTGTTGGACATACCGAACACTGAAGCTTTCTTT
CDR3aa: CASSLLDIPNTEAFF

v_gene: TRBV6-5
d_gene: NA
abundance: NA
j_gene: TRBJ2-7
CDR3nt: TGTGCCACCCACCATTATAAGGCAGGGGATTACGAGCAGTACTTC
CDR3aa: CATHHYKAGDYEQYF

v_gene: TRBV2
d_gene: NA
abundance: NA
j_gene: TRBJ1-3
CDR3nt: TGTGCCAGCGGGAGGGGGGTAGCTGGAAACACCATATATTTT
CDR3aa: CASGRGVAGNTIYF

v_gene: TRBV25-1
d_gene: NA
abundance: NA
j_gene: TRBJ1-1
CDR3nt: TGTGCCAGCAGTGATGGAGGGGGGGACACTGAAGCTTTCTTT
CDR3aa: CASSDGGGDTEAFF

v_gene: TRBV9
d_gene: NA
abundance: NA
j_gene: TRBJ1-2
CDR3nt: TGTGCCAGCAGCGCCCTGACAGGACCCTCTGAAGGCTACACCTTC
CDR3aa: CASSALTGPSEGYTF

v_gene: TRBV16
d_gene: NA
abundance: NA
j_gene: TRBJ1-1
CDR3nt: TGTGCCAGCAGCCATGGACAGCCGAACACTGAAGCTTTCTTT
CDR3aa: CASSHGQPNTEAFF

v_gene: TRBV3-1/TRBV3-2
d_gene: NA
abundance: NA
j_gene: TRBJ1-1
CDR3nt: TGTGCCAGCAGGGTACAGGGTTCTGAAGCTTTCTTT
CDR3aa: CASRVQGSEAFF

v_gene: TRBV3-1/TRBV3-2
d_gene: TRBD2
abundance: NA
j_gene: TRBJ2-2
CDR3nt: TGTGCCAGCCGGACTAGCGGGGCCGGCGGGGAGCTGTTTTTT
CDR3aa: CASRTSGAGGELFF

v_gene: TRBV5-1
d_gene: NA
abundance: NA
j_gene: TRBJ1-1
CDR3nt: TGCGCCAGCAGCTTGGGCGGGGGAAGGGGTGAAGCTTTCTTT
CDR3aa: CASSLGGGRGEAFF

v_gene: TRBV30
d_gene: TRBD2
abundance: NA
j_gene: TRBJ2-7
CDR3nt: TGTGCCTTTAGGACTAGCGGGGGGTTTTACGAGCAGTACTTC
CDR3aa: CAFRTSGGFYEQYF

v_gene: TRBV21-1
d_gene: NA
abundance: NA
j_gene: TRBJ2-1
CDR3nt: TGTGCCAGCCCAGTAAGGACTAGCGGCTACAATGAGCAGTTCTTC
CDR3aa: CASPVRTSGYNEQFF

v_gene: TRBV20-1
d_gene: NA
abundance: NA
j_gene: TRBJ2-1
CDR3nt: TGCAGTGCTAGTTGGGCAGTCTCCTACAATGAGCAGTTCTTC
CDR3aa: CSASWAVSYNEQFF

v_gene: TRBV7-3
d_gene: NA
abundance: NA
j_gene: TRBJ1-1
CDR3nt: TGTGCCAGCAGCTCCGGTACAGGGCTGAACACTGAAGCTTTCTTT
CDR3aa: CASSSGTGLNTEAFF

v_gene: TRBV10-1
d_gene: TRBD2
abundance: few
j_gene: TRBJ2-1
CDR3nt: TGCGCCAGCAGTGATCCGGGACTAGCGGGAGAGCAGTTCTTC
CDR3aa: CASSDPGLAGEQFF

v_gene: TRBV11-2
d_gene: TRBD2
abundance: NA
j_gene: TRBJ2-7
CDR3nt: TGTGCCAGCAGCTTACCGGGACTAGGCTCCTACGAGCAGTACTTC
CDR3aa: CASSLPGLGSYEQYF

v_gene: TRBV5-1
d_gene: NA
abundance: NA
j_gene: TRBJ1-1
CDR3nt: TGCGCCAGCAGCCCCGAGAGCAGGAGGGTAGGTGAAGCTTTCTTT
CDR3aa: CASSPESRRVGEAFF

v_gene: TRBV12-5
d_gene: NA
abundance: NA
j_gene: TRBJ1-2
CDR3nt: TGTGCTAGTGCCGATCAGTTTTCCTATGGCTACACCTTC
CDR3aa: CASADQFSYGYTF

v_gene: TRBV7-9
d_gene: TRBD2
abundance: NA
j_gene: TRBJ2-7
CDR3nt: TGTGCCAGCAGCAGAACCGGGACTACCGGCGAGCAGTACTTC
CDR3aa: CASSRTGTTGEQYF

v_gene: TRBV13
d_gene: TRBD1
abundance: NA
j_gene: TRBJ2-1
CDR3nt: TGTGCCAGCAGCTTAGGATGGACAGGCTACAATGAGCAGTTCTTC
CDR3aa: CASSLGWTGYNEQFF

v_gene: TRBV6-5
d_gene: NA
abundance: NA
j_gene: TRBJ2-7
CDR3nt: TGTGCCAGCAGTTTATCCGGGGGTAACGTATACGAGCAGTACTTC
CDR3aa: CASSLSGGNVYEQYF

v_gene: TRBV9
d_gene: NA
abundance: NA
j_gene: TRBJ2-3
CDR3nt: TGTGCCAGCAGCGTAGGGGGACTGGAGCTCGATACGCAGTATTTT
CDR3aa: CASSVGGLELDTQYF

v_gene: TRBV5-1
d_gene: TRBD2
abundance: NA
j_gene: TRBJ2-7
CDR3nt: TGCGCCAGCAGCTCCAGCGGGGGCCCCTCCTACGAGCAGTACTTC
CDR3aa: CASSSSGGPSYEQYF

v_gene: TRBV19
d_gene: TRBD1
abundance: NA
j_gene: TRBJ1-4
CDR3nt: TGTGCCAGTAGTATAGCGAGGGGGCGTTGGACTAATGAAAAACTGTTTTTT
CDR3aa: CASSIARGRWTNEKLFF

v_gene: TRBV14
d_gene: NA
abundance: NA
j_gene: TRBJ2-3
CDR3nt: TGTGCCAGCAGCCAAGGGGCCTCAGGTACGCAGTATTTT
CDR3aa: CASSQGASGTQYF

v_gene: TRBV3-1/TRBV3-2
d_gene: NA
abundance: NA
j_gene: TRBJ2-7
CDR3nt: TGTGCCAGCAGCCCCGAGACAGTGGGATCCGAGCAGTACTTC
CDR3aa: CASSPETVGSEQYF

v_gene: TRBV9
d_gene: NA
abundance: NA
j_gene: TRBJ2-1
CDR3nt: TGTGCCAGCAGCGTAGCTGTCGGGGGACTCTACAATGAGCAGTTCTTC
CDR3aa: CASSVAVGGLYNEQFF